Shown below are 19 T cell receptor beta chains from a single sample sequenced in a study of T cell responses to AZD1222 COVID-19 vaccine. This table comes from immunoSEQ multiplex PCR, and its TCRdb copy is limited to in-frame clones, with some not included. Counted here are 200,000 to 250,000 clones, roughly 91% occurring once; the ten biggest clones make up about 1%. The sample was peripheral blood, taken on day 0 of MenACWY control vaccination. These receptors originate from an adult in good health.

The chain joins TRBV18 to TRBJ1-2; tentatively, D is TRBD1 (6 bases). Per the germline V gene, CDR1 is KGHSH and CDR2 is LQKENI. V lost 6 bases to trimming and J lost 2 bases, with 10 bases between them. The CDR3 runs 13 residues. Here the CDR3 DNA reads TGTGCCAGCTCCAGAGGGGGGAACTATGGCTACACCTTC. It translates to CASSRGGNYGYTF.

This chain joins TRBV5-6 and TRBJ1-2; 9 bases line up with TRBD1. This CDR3 has 14 residues. From germline, CDR1 is SGHDT and CDR2 YYEEEE. Trimming removed 0 bases from V and 8 bases from J; junction bases left unmatched: 5. The CDR3 DNA is TGTGCCAGCAGCTTGGATGGGACAGGGTTAGGCTACACCTTC. This sequence encodes CASSLDGTGLGYTF.

This clone was recorded once. The chain carries TRBV6-2 or TRBV6-3 and TRBJ1-6, with D unclear. CDR3 size: 16 residues. Per the germline V gene, CDR1 is MNHEY and CDR2 is SVGEGT. Trimming took off 1 base at V and 2 bases at J, with 9 bases between the two ends. The DNA for the CDR3 is TGTGCCAGCAGTTACTACGGAGATACCTATAATTCACCCCTCCACTTT. Its protein product is CASSYYGDTYNSPLHF.

The chain recombines TRBV15 with TRBJ2-5; 10 nucleotides match TRBD2. J lost 4 bases, V lost 2 bases, and 10 bases had no gene match. The CDR3 consists of 17 residues. Germline loops: CDR1 LNHNV, CDR2 YYDKDF (reference sequence). CDR3 protein: CATSRSGGVLYGETQYF. DNA of the CDR3: TGTGCCACCAGCAGAAGCGGGGGGGTTCTGTATGGAGAGACCCAGTACTTC.

The chain has TRBV19 and TRBJ2-4; 8 bases map to TRBD2. Trimming took 5 bases from V and 6 from J; bases not matched to a gene: 6. CDR3 length equals 14 residues. Germline CDR1 LNHDA, CDR2 SQIVND (reference sequence). DNA for the CDR3: TGTGCCAGTAGTCCGGAGCGGGGGATAAACATTCAGTACTTC. It codes for CASSPERGINIQYF.

The gene calls are TRBV5-5 and TRBJ1-4; TRBD1 might be the D (6 bases). V was shortened by 1 base and J by 5 bases, with 15 bases between the two germline ends. This CDR3 region has 16 residues. The V gene's germline CDR1 is SGHKS and CDR2 YYEKEE (reference sequence). CDR3 amino acids: CASSLNYGGLNEKLFF. Written as DNA, the CDR3 is TGTGCCAGCAGCTTGAATTATGGGGGGCTAAATGAAAAACTGTTTTTT.

Written as DNA, the CDR3 is TGCGCCAGCAGCTTGCAGGGACAGGGCTCTGGAAACACCATATATTTT. Protein product: CASSLQGQGSGNTIYF. The chain employs TRBV5-1 and TRBJ1-3; 9 nucleotides match TRBD1. With V trimmed by 1 base and J by 0 bases, 2 bases remained unmatched. Germline V CDR1 and CDR2: SGHRS, YFSETQ. The CDR3 is 16 amino acids.

DNA of the CDR3: TGTGCCAGCAGCGGAAGAAGTACTGGCGGGGAGCTGTTTTTT. Translated, it gives CASSGRSTGGELFF. The chain recombines TRBV7-2 with TRBJ2-2; D unresolved. Germline lookup yields CDR1 SGHTA and CDR2 FQGNSA. The germline V and J ends were trimmed by 5 bases and 7 bases, with 14 bases remaining between them. This CDR3 has 14 amino acids.

This chain connects TRBV12-3 or TRBV12-4 to TRBJ2-5; TRBD2 aligns across 7 bases. V shed 2 bases and J 4 bases; nucleotides not matched to a gene: 1. The CDR3 is made up of 13 amino acids. CDR3 sequence (DNA): TGTGCCAGCAGTTTATTAGCGGGAGAGACCCAGTACTTC. This encodes CASSLLAGETQYF.

This clone was seen only a few times. The V gene is TRBV5-1, the J gene TRBJ1-1; D remains unclear. The CDR3 totals 12 residues. Germline assignment: CDR1 SGHRS and CDR2 YFSETQ. V was cut by 4 bases and J by 11 bases, with 15 bases left in between. For the CDR3, the DNA is TGCGCCAGCAGCCTCGATAGTGGCAGGGCTTTCTTT. Encoded protein: CASSLDSGRAFF.

This clone was found once. The chain employs TRBV5-6 and TRBJ2-1; weak D call: TRBD2 (5 bases). CDR3 length: 12 amino acids. The germline CDR1 and CDR2 sequences are SGHDT and YYEEEE. V lost 0 bases, J lost 7 bases, and 5 bases lay in between. The CDR3 loop is CASSLGGNEQFF. The CDR3 region has the DNA TGTGCCAGCAGCTTGGGAGGGAATGAGCAGTTCTTC.

The chain couples TRBV5-1 to TRBJ1-1; possibly TRBD1 for D (6 bases). The germline CDR1 and CDR2 sequences are SGHRS and YFSETQ. The CDR3 extends over 14 amino acids. V was pared by 1 base and J by 4 bases, with 11 bases between. Written as DNA, the CDR3 is TGCGCCAGCAGCTTGTTAGGGGGTAGCACTGAAGCTTTCTTT. Amino acids: CASSLLGGSTEAFF.

J is TRBJ1-1 and V is TRBV28; D is uncertain. V lost 2 bases and J 0 bases, leaving 7 bases between the germline ends. Germline V gene sequence: CDR1 MDHEN, CDR2 SYDVKM. The CDR3 extends over 14 amino acids. CDR3 coding DNA: TGTGCCAGCAGTTTACCCCCGGTGAACACTGAAGCTTTCTTT. This encodes CASSLPPVNTEAFF. Drawing the rest from reference TRBV28 and TRBJ1-1, the complete variable domain is DVKVTQSSRYLVKRTGEKVFLECVQDMDHENMFWYRQDPGLGLRLIYFSYDVKMKEKGDIPEGYSVSREKKERFSLILESASTNQTSMYLCASSLPPVNTEAFFGQGTRLTVV.

The chain joins TRBV5-1 to TRBJ1-2; D unresolved. This CDR3 contains 13 residues. Germline V lookup: CDR1 SGHRS, CDR2 YFSETQ. V lost 4 bases to trimming and J lost 2 bases, with 9 bases between them. Written as DNA, the CDR3 is TGCGCCAGCAGCATACAAGACAACTATGGCTACACCTTC. This translates into CASSIQDNYGYTF.

This clone was observed a few times. This sequence joins TRBV3-1 (or the pseudogene TRBV3-2) and TRBJ2-7, with D unresolved. This CDR3 is 14 amino acids long. CDR1 LGHDT and CDR2 YNNKEL come from the germline V gene (reference sequence). Trimming shortened V by 1 base and J by 3 bases, and 10 bases separated the two germline ends. CDR3 sequence: CASSQGPSHYEQYF. CDR3 DNA sequence: TGTGCCAGCAGCCAAGGTCCCAGCCACTACGAGCAGTACTTC.

CDR3 amino acids: CASSPATGHNSPLHF. The CDR3 nucleotides read TGTGCCAGCTCACCGGCGACAGGCCACAATTCACCCCTCCACTTT. V is TRBV18 and J is TRBJ1-6; D may be TRBD1 (6 bases). V lost 3 bases and J lost 7, with 13 bases in between. Per germline, CDR1 KGHSH and CDR2 LQKENI. CDR3 length: 15 amino acids.

The rearrangement joins TRBV7-9 to TRBJ2-1, with TRBD2 matching 10 bases. With V trimmed by 0 bases and J by 7 bases, 6 bases remained unmatched. Germline V gene sequence: CDR1 SEHNR, CDR2 FQNEAQ (reference sequence). CDR3 length: 16 amino acids. CDR3 protein: CASSLALAGSTNEQFF. In DNA, the CDR3 is TGTGCCAGCAGCTTAGCACTAGCGGGGAGCACGAATGAGCAGTTCTTC.

The chain recombines TRBV9 with TRBJ2-2; D is perhaps TRBD1 (6 bases). The germline CDR1 and CDR2 sequences are SGDLS and YYNGEE. The CDR3 runs 16 residues. V shed 1 base and J shed 6 bases, with 16 bases lying between them. CDR3 nucleotides: TGTGCCAGCAGCGTATCGGCAGGGGATGGGGCCGGGGAGCTGTTTTTT. This sequence encodes CASSVSAGDGAGELFF.

This sequence joins TRBV6-6 and TRBJ1-6; 8 nucleotides align to TRBD1. Germline V gene lookup returns CDR1 MNHNY and CDR2 SVGAGI (reference sequence). The CDR3 runs to 15 residues. V dropped 3 bases and J dropped 7; count of bases not matched to a gene: 5. In DNA, the CDR3 is TGTGCCAGCAGTTATAAGGACAGGGCGAATTCACCCCTCCACTTT. Its translation is CASSYKDRANSPLHF.